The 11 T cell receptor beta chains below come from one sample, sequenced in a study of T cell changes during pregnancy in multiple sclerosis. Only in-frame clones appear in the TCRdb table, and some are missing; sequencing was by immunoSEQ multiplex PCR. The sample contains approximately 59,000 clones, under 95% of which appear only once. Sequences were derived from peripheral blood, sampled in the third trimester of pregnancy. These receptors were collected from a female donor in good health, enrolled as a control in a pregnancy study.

The CDR3 loop reads CAWRGGQAREQYF. The CDR3 DNA reads TGTGCCTGGAGAGGGGGACAGGCACGCGAGCAGTACTTC. The chain combines TRBV30 with TRBJ2-5, with 8 bases identical to TRBD1. The assigned J gene may be wrong: the sequence end matches TRBJ2-7 better. The CDR3 is made up of 13 amino acids. Germline V gene data show CDR1 as GTSNPN and CDR2 as SVGIG (reference sequence).

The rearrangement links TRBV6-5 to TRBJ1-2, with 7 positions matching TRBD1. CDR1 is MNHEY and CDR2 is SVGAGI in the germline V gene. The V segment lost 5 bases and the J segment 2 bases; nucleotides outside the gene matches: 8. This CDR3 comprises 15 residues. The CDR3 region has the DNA TGTGCCAGCAGTAATTGGCCGACAGGGAACTATGGCTACACCTTC. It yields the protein CASSNWPTGNYGYTF.

Written as DNA, the CDR3 is TGTGCCAGCAGCTTAGACCGGGGGGGCCCGGAGACCCAGTACTTC. This encodes CASSLDRGGPETQYF. The chain carries TRBV7-2 and TRBJ2-5; 8 bases map to TRBD2. V lost 1 base and J lost 5; bases outside the gene matches: 6. The V gene's germline CDR1 is SGHTA and CDR2 FQGNSA. CDR3 length equals 15 residues. Full variable domain (remainder filled in from reference TRBV7-2 and TRBJ2-5): GAGVSQSPSNKVTEKGKDVELRCDPISGHTALYWYRQSLGQGLEFLIYFQGNSAPDKSGLPSDRFSAERTGGSVSTLTIQRTQQEDSAVYLCASSLDRGGPETQYFGPGTRLLVL.

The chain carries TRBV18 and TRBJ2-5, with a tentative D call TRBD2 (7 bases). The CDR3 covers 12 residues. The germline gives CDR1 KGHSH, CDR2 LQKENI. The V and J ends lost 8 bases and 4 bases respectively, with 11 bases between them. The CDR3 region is CASAGAGETQYF. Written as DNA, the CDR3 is TGTGCCAGCGCGGGGGCTGGAGAGACCCAGTACTTC.

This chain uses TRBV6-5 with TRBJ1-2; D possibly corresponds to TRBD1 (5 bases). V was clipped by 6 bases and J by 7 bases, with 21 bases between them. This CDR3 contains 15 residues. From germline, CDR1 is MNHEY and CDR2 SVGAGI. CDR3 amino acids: CASSPDQTAERGYTF. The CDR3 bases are TGTGCCAGCAGCCCCGACCAGACAGCCGAACGTGGCTACACCTTC.

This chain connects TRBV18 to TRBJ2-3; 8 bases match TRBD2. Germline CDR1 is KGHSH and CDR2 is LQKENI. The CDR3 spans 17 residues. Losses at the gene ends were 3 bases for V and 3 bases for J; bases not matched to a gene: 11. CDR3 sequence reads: CASSPSYAGGLTDTQYF. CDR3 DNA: TGTGCCAGCTCACCCTCGTATGCGGGGGGCCTTACAGATACGCAGTATTTT.

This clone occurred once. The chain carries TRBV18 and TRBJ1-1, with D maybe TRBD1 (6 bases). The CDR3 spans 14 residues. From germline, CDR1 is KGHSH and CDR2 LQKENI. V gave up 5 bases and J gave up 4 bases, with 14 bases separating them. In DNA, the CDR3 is TGTGCCAGCTCATCAACAGGGTCCCCCACTGAAGCTTTCTTT. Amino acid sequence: CASSSTGSPTEAFF. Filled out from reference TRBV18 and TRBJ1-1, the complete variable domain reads NAGVMQNPRHLVRRRGQEARLRCSPMKGHSHVYWYRQLPEEGLKFMVYLQKENIIDESGMPKERFSAEFPKEGPSILRIQQVVRGDSAAYFCASSSTGSPTEAFFGQGTRLTVV.

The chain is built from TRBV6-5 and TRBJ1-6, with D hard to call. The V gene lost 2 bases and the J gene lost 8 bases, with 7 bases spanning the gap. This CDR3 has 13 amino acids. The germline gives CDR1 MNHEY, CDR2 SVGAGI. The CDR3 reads CASSYDQDSPLHF. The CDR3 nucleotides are TGTGCCAGCAGTTACGACCAGGATTCACCCCTCCACTTT.

The CDR3 is CASSSPDRGHYEQYF. CDR3 sequence (DNA): TGTGCCAGCAGCTCCCCGGACAGGGGGCACTACGAGCAGTACTTC. The chain carries TRBV9 and TRBJ2-7; TRBD1 agrees at 11 bases. The CDR3 is 15 residues long. V lost 4 bases to trimming and J lost 3 bases; unmatched junction nucleotides: 6. The V gene's germline CDR1 is SGDLS and CDR2 YYNGEE. The variable domain in full, with the rest retrieved from reference TRBV9 and TRBJ2-7, is DSGVTQTPKHLITATGQRVTLRCSPRSGDLSVYWYQQSLDQGLQFLIQYYNGEERAKGNILERFSAQQFPDLHSELNLSSLELGDSALYFCASSSPDRGHYEQYFGPGTRLTVT.

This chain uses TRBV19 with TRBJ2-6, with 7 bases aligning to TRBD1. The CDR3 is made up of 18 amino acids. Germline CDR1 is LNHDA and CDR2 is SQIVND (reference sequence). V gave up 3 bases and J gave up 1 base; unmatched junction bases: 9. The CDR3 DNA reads TGTGCCAGTAGTATTCCCAGGGGGTCCGTTTCTGGGGCCAACGTCCTGACTTTC. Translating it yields CASSIPRGSVSGANVLTF.

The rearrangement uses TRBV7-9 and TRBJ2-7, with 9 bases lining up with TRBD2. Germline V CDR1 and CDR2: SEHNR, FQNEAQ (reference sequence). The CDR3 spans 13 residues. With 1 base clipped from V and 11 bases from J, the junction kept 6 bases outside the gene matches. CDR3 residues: CASSLVTSGEEYF. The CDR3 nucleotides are TGTGCCAGCAGCTTAGTGACTAGCGGTGAGGAGTACTTC.